Listed here are 17 T cell receptor beta chains from one sample, sequenced in a study of blood T cell repertoires in COVID-19. Some clones are missing from TCRdb's copy, which holds only in-frame ones; the method was immunoSEQ multiplex PCR. The repertoire holds some 68,000 clones, with 89% as singletons. The sample was peripheral blood. These receptors all stem from a man aged 50-60 years with active COVID-19.

The V gene is TRBV28, the J gene TRBJ1-4; D possibly corresponds to TRBD1 (6 bases). The CDR3 has 14 residues. V was cut by 3 bases and J by 6 bases, with 11 bases left in between. CDR1 and CDR2 from the germline V gene are MDHEN and SYDVKM. The CDR3 DNA reads TGTGCCAGCAGTTTTAGGGGGGGCTATGAAAAACTGTTTTTT. This sequence encodes CASSFRGGYEKLFF. Looking up the rest from reference TRBV28 and TRBJ1-4 gives the full variable domain: DVKVTQSSRYLVKRTGEKVFLECVQDMDHENMFWYRQDPGLGLRLIYFSYDVKMKEKGDIPEGYSVSREKKERFSLILESASTNQTSMYLCASSFRGGYEKLFFGSGTQLSVL.

Points on this clone: The same CDR3 arises from other DNA sequences in this sample as well. The genes are TRBV6-5 and TRBJ1-2; perhaps TRBD1 as D (6 bases). CDR1 and CDR2 (germline): MNHEY, SVGAGI. This CDR3 is built from 13 residues. V dropped 5 bases and J dropped 4 bases, with 11 bases sitting between them. CDR3 bases: TGTGCCAGCAGTACCACAGGGAGCTATGGCTACACCTTC. Protein product: CASSTTGSYGYTF.

The chain links TRBV9 to TRBJ1-1; 8 bases line up with TRBD1. This CDR3 is 15 amino acids long. The germline CDR1 and CDR2 sequences are SGDLS and YYNGEE. V was clipped by 4 bases and J by 0 bases; unmatched bases: 5. Here the CDR3 DNA reads TGTGCCAGCAGCCCCCTGACAGGGGTGAACACTGAAGCTTTCTTT. Translated: CASSPLTGVNTEAFF.

This chain joins TRBV9 and TRBJ2-2, with 12 positions matching TRBD2. The J segment lost 6 bases and the V segment lost 3 bases, leaving 6 bases of the junction unmatched. The V gene's germline CDR1 is SGDLS and CDR2 YYNGEE. There are 16 residues in the CDR3. The CDR3 is CASSATSGGLSGELFF. In DNA form, the CDR3 reads TGTGCCAGCAGCGCGACTAGCGGGGGCCTGTCCGGGGAGCTGTTTTTT. The full variable domain, with the rest looked up from reference TRBV9 and TRBJ2-2, is DSGVTQTPKHLITATGQRVTLRCSPRSGDLSVYWYQQSLDQGLQFLIQYYNGEERAKGNILERFSAQQFPDLHSELNLSSLELGDSALYFCASSATSGGLSGELFFGEGSRLTVL.

This chain uses TRBV9 with TRBJ1-1; 12 positions agree with TRBD1. The ends lost 3 bases at V and 5 bases at J; junction bases unmatched: 11. Germline V gives CDR1 SGDLS, CDR2 YYNGEE. The CDR3 extends over 17 amino acids. The CDR3 region is CASSGIPGQGAKTEAFF. CDR3 DNA sequence: TGTGCCAGCAGCGGGATCCCGGGACAGGGGGCTAAAACTGAAGCTTTCTTT.

The chain uses TRBV6-4 and TRBJ2-3; TRBD2 aligns across 7 bases. J gave up 3 bases and V 6 bases, and 3 bases lay outside the gene matches. There are 13 residues in the CDR3. Germline V gene data show CDR1 as MRHNA and CDR2 as SNTAGT. The CDR3 here is CASSRLATDTQYF. Here the CDR3 DNA reads TGTGCCAGCAGCCGACTAGCAACAGATACGCAGTATTTT.

The rearrangement links TRBV15 to TRBJ2-7; possible D gene TRBD2, 6 bases. The CDR3 is 15 amino acids. Per the germline V gene, CDR1 is LNHNV and CDR2 is YYDKDF (reference sequence). The V end lost 1 base, the J end lost 5 bases, and 15 bases lay between the germline ends. CDR3 nucleotides: TGTGCCACCAGCAGAGCCCTGGAGGGAGGCCACGAGCAGTACTTC. This translates into CATSRALEGGHEQYF.

The V and J genes are TRBV2 and TRBJ2-1; D may be TRBD2 (5 bases). Trimming shortened V by 7 bases and J by 5 bases, and 9 bases separated the two germline ends. In germline, CDR1 is SNHLY, CDR2 FYNNEI. This CDR3 is 12 amino acids long. CDR3 region: CASIQRDNEQFF. CDR3 coding DNA: TGTGCCAGCATACAGAGGGACAATGAGCAGTTCTTC.

The chain couples TRBV5-5 to TRBJ2-7; 8 bases are a match to TRBD1. This CDR3 is 17 amino acids long. The germline CDR1 and CDR2 sequences are SGHKS and YYEKEE (reference sequence). V lost 2 bases to trimming and J lost 0 bases; unmatched junction nucleotides: 10. This CDR3 reads CASSFGGGQGRSYEQYF. The CDR3 DNA reads as TGTGCCAGCAGCTTTGGGGGAGGACAGGGTCGCTCCTACGAGCAGTACTTC. The full variable domain, in which reference TRBV5-5 and TRBJ2-7 provide the parts outside the CDR3, is DAGVTQSPTHLIKTRGQQVTLRCSPISGHKSVSWYQQVLGQGPQFIFQYYEKEERGRGNFPDRFSARQFPNYSSELNVNALLLGDSALYLCASSFGGGQGRSYEQYFGPGTRLTVT.

V gene TRBV10-3 combines with J gene TRBJ2-7, with a possible D match to TRBD1 (6 bases). Trimming left V 0 bases short and J 1 base short, with 13 bases between. This CDR3 has 16 amino acids. Germline-derived CDR1 and CDR2 are ENHRY and SYGVKD. The CDR3 DNA is TGTGCCATCAGTGAGTCTAGGCAGGGGTTATCCTACGAGCAGTACTTC. Translating gives CAISESRQGLSYEQYF.

CDR3: CAISEEYEVEQFF. The CDR3 DNA reads as TGTGCCATCAGTGAAGAATATGAGGTTGAGCAGTTCTTC. This rearrangement joins TRBV10-3 to TRBJ2-1; D not certain. CDR3 length: 13 residues. Germline V gene lookup returns CDR1 ENHRY and CDR2 SYGVKD. Trimming took off 3 bases at V and 9 bases at J, with 12 bases between the two ends.

The rearrangement joins TRBV7-2 to TRBJ2-1; 7 bases align to TRBD1. Germline V gene data show CDR1 as SGHTA and CDR2 as FQGNSA. The V gene end was trimmed by 1 base and the J gene end by 6 bases; junction bases not matched to a gene: 3. The CDR3 spans 14 residues. The CDR3, as DNA: TGTGCCAGCAGCTTAGTGGGGACAGTCAATGAGCAGTTCTTC. This sequence encodes CASSLVGTVNEQFF.

The gene calls are TRBV6-5 and TRBJ2-5, with a weak D call TRBD1 (6 bases). V was trimmed by 1 base and J by 1 base, leaving 10 bases between them. CDR3 length equals 15 residues. In germline, CDR1 is MNHEY, CDR2 SVGAGI. The CDR3 spells CASSYFTGSQETQYF. The CDR3, as DNA: TGTGCCAGCAGTTACTTTACAGGGTCCCAAGAGACCCAGTACTTC.

The chain links TRBV6-6 to TRBJ2-7; possibly TRBD1 for D (6 bases). This CDR3 comprises 17 residues. The V end was cut by 5 bases, the J end by 2 bases, with 22 bases between. Germline V gives CDR1 MNHNY, CDR2 SVGAGI (reference sequence). The CDR3 reads CASSPNLPGHITYEQYF. The DNA for the CDR3 is TGTGCCAGCAGTCCTAACTTGCCGGGACATATCACCTACGAGCAGTACTTC.

V is TRBV5-4 and J is TRBJ1-4; TRBD1 might be the D (6 bases). V shed 2 bases and J shed 7 bases, with 12 bases lying between them. The CDR3 consists of 14 residues. CDR1 is SGHNT and CDR2 is YYREEE in the germline V gene (reference sequence). In DNA, the CDR3 is TGTGCCAGCAGCTTCCAGGACAGAGTTGAAAAACTGTTTTTT. This encodes CASSFQDRVEKLFF.

The chain links TRBV7-9 to TRBJ2-1, with D tentatively TRBD1 (5 bases). This CDR3 contains 16 residues. V lost 5 bases and J lost 8, with 22 bases in between. Germline V gives CDR1 SEHNR, CDR2 FQNEAQ (reference sequence). The CDR3 reads CASSPSRQLGLDEQFF. The CDR3 nucleotides are TGTGCCAGCAGCCCCTCAAGACAGTTGGGTTTGGATGAGCAGTTCTTC.

This chain links TRBV12-3 or TRBV12-4 with TRBJ2-2; unclear D gene. The CDR3 spans 11 residues. Trimming left V 4 bases short and J 6 bases short, with 3 bases between. DNA of the CDR3: TGTGCCAGCAGTTCCTCCGGGGAGCTGTTTTTT. Protein: CASSSSGELFF.